Listed here is a single T cell receptor (beta chain). The antigen it binds to is not known. No base-level quality is on record; no much larger clone is a single base apart. Interpreted using the paper, the time point label stands for: baseline before first vaccination. Samples from vaccinated people were obtained from the UK trials COV001 and COV002, which included a single-blind randomized controlled phase 2/3 trial of AZD1222 (ChAdOx1 nCoV-19) in healthy adults. Trial participant PBMC samples were collected at day 0 and day 28 after the second dose for TCRbeta chain sequencing. This sample stems from a study of T cell responses to AZD1222 COVID-19 vaccine (dated by TCRdb to about 2021). Describing the broader study: AZD1222 recipients whose second dose came at about 4 weeks and those whose second dose came at about 12 weeks were combined into one group, since spike-specific TCR depth and breadth did not differ between the two schedules. TCR sequencing covered fewer than 250 trial participants: about 210 given two doses of AZD1222 and approximately 26 given two doses of MenACWY control vaccine. Enrollment into the trials was organized by age into subgroups of 18-55, 56-69 and 70-plus years, and those subgroups contained about 160, 30 and 59 TCR-sequenced participants, respectively.

General conclusions and limits of the study: Because no day 14 peak-response samples were available, repertoires were characterized only after the peak T cell response. Spike-specific TCR breadth and depth rose significantly after two AZD1222 doses compared with day 0 and with MenACWY recipients. The 56-69-year group was small, and its depth increase did not reach significance, likely because of low power. Nearly half of unique spike-specific TCRs reportedly recognized epitopes outside regions mutated in the B.1.351 and B.1.1.7 variants. The vaccine-associated CD4 TCRs covered the entire spike protein, and the dominant responses fell in regions 160-218 and 743-854. Participants were mostly white British and included more females than males, and it was suggested by the authors that clonal diversity may have been underestimated. Conclusions about previously exposed vaccinees are limited because only six or seven AZD1222 recipients were SARS-CoV-2 seropositive at baseline.

The CDR3 regions of human TCRbeta chains were analyzed by immunosequencing. The source study handled its data this way. TCRs in the repertoires were compared against a reference library of SARS-CoV-2-specific TCRs that had been generated with the MIRA antigen-specificity platform. Breadth meant the fraction of unique TCRs that were SARS-CoV-2-associated, whereas depth meant the fraction of total T cells that were SARS-CoV-2-associated. Using the MIRA data, every spike-specific TCR was mapped to the spike region that the TCR reacted to and assigned to either a CD4 or a CD8 class. Log10-transformed breadth and depth values were compared by one-way ANOVA with Sidak's multiple comparisons tests. TCRdb retrieved this table from immuneACCESS and kept in-frame rearrangements only. Not all clones are present; in checked studies, unresolved V genes account for under half, and no reason is known for the remainder. V and J calls and clone size are copied from that table; D and trimming were computed from the DNA. The sample table holds under 110,000 clones, of which around 84% were seen once. About 1.5% of the sample rests with the top ten.

The germline V gene (reference sequence) provides CDR1 GTSNPN and CDR2 SVGIG. At the junction V is shortened by 3 bases and J by 1 base; bases outside the gene matches: 12. The CDR3 runs 17 residues from the cysteine to the phenylalanine. This entry keeps only the CDR3 DNA: 51 bases, framed from base 1. The chain is encoded by TRBV30 joined to TRBJ1-1; TRBD1 lines up with 9 middle nucleotides. Sequenced material: peripheral blood, taken on day 0 of AZD1222 vaccination. The TCR was taken from an adult in good health. The bases are TGTGCCTGGAGAACTATCCGGGACAGGGTTACGAACACTGAAGCTTTCTTT. Translation gives CAWRTIRDRVTNTEAFF.